This T cell receptor (beta chain) derives from a study of monozygotic twins with inflammatory bowel disease. TCRdb reanalyzed the 5' RACE reads, giving one entry per CDR3 protein sequence and no DNA. This repertoire includes over 200,000 distinct CDR3 sequences. Germline lookup yields CDR1 SQVTM and CDR2 ANQGSEA. There are 14 residues in the CDR3. The sequencing input was blood. The genes are TRBV29-1 and TRBJ2-7; TCRdb picks TRBD1, but there is no DNA to check that call. This sequence originates from a human donor with ulcerative colitis or Crohn's disease, or a healthy co-twin of an affected twin (not recorded which). The CDR3 loop is CSVLGWGRTYEQYF.